The sequence of this TCR beta chain was determined in a study of regulatory T cells in long-lasting Graves disease. HTBI primers from iRepertoire and Arm-PCR of CDR3 regions yielded the TCR beta libraries. TCRdb reanalysed the multiplex PCR reads using MiXCR and keeps one entry per CDR3 protein. The sample lists approximately 540,000 distinct CDR3 sequences, more than 10% occurring once. Time point here: newly diagnosed GD, antithyroid drugs for less than 3 months. Generation of the TCR library employed RNA extracted from PBMCs. There are a few counts of this clonotype. These sequences were also reported in another study, on T cells in Graves' hyperthyroidism and ophthalmopathy. As that report states: Blood held most thyroid clonotypes expanded above 0.001 frequency.

The TCR was taken from a woman aged 30 to 39 with Graves disease. This specimen was peripheral blood mononuclear cells (PBMCs), taken at new diagnosis, from a patient treated with antithyroid drugs.

The CDR3 loop is CASSSPFVQISNQPQHF. The DNA of the CDR3 is TGTGCCAGTAGTAGCCCCTTCGTGCAGATTAGCAATCAGCCCCAGCATTTT. The V call is TRBV19, the J call TRBJ1-5; D uncertain. V lost 4 bases and J lost 0, with 16 bases in between. The CDR3 has 17 amino acids. Germline loops: CDR1 LNHDA, CDR2 SQIVND (reference sequence). The full variable domain, its missing parts supplied by reference TRBV19 and TRBJ1-5, is DGGITQSPKYLFRKEGQNVTLSCEQNLNHDAMYWYRQDPGQGLRLIYYSQIVNDFQKGDIAEGYSVSREKKESFPLTVTSAQKNPTAFYLCASSSPFVQISNQPQHFGDGTRLSIL.